Following are 22 T cell receptor beta chains from one sample sequenced in a study of response to subunit inactivated influenza vaccine. TCRdb re-derived calls from the RT-PCR reads in MiXCR, one entry per CDR3 protein. The profile shows hundreds of thousands of distinct CDR3 sequences, approximately 14% of them singletons. Specimen: PBMCs from blood, collected around two weeks before vaccination. Receptors were obtained from a man aged 45 to 65 who received an inactivated influenza vaccine.

The chain uses TRBV7-2 and TRBJ2-5; no clear D gene. The CDR3 length is 11 residues. Trimming left V 5 bases short and J 5 bases short, with 6 bases between. Germline CDR1 and CDR2: SGHTA and FQGNSA. The CDR3 DNA reads TGTGCCAGCAGCCCCATGGAGACCCAGTACTTC. Its translation: CASSPMETQYF.

This clonotype has only a few counts. The chain uses TRBV20-1 and TRBJ2-7; 11 nucleotides match TRBD2. J gave up 3 bases and V 3 bases, and 4 bases lay outside the gene matches. CDR1 is DFQATT and CDR2 is SNEGSKA in the germline V gene (reference sequence). There are 14 residues in the CDR3. Written as DNA, the CDR3 is TGCAGTGCTAGGACACTAGCGGGAGTCTACGAGCAGTACTTC. Translating it yields CSARTLAGVYEQYF.

This rearrangement joins TRBV7-9 to TRBJ2-2; no clear D. V was cut by 3 bases and J by 0 bases, with 8 bases left in between. Germline-derived CDR1 and CDR2 are SEHNR and FQNEAQ (reference sequence). CDR3 size: 15 residues. CDR3 coding DNA: TGTGCCAGCAGCTTTGGGATTACGAACACCGGGGAGCTGTTTTTT. This encodes CASSFGITNTGELFF.

In its sample, this clonotype was seen a few times. The chain couples TRBV18 to TRBJ1-5, with TRBD1 as a possible D gene (6 bases). The CDR3 extends over 18 amino acids. Germline CDR1 reads KGHSH; CDR2 reads LQKENI. V was clipped by 2 bases and J by 2 bases, with 19 bases between them. Here the CDR3 DNA reads TGTGCCAGCTCACCAACGGCTGGGGGCGTTGGTGGCAATCAGCCCCAGCATTTT. This gives the protein CASSPTAGGVGGNQPQHF.

The table lists this clonotype with a few counts. The chain couples TRBV20-1 to TRBJ2-1; TRBD2 aligns across 13 bases. In germline, CDR1 is DFQATT, CDR2 SNEGSKA (reference sequence). The V segment lost 1 base and the J segment 5 bases; nucleotides outside the gene matches: 5. The length of the CDR3 is 16 residues. As DNA, the CDR3 is TGCAGTGCTAGAGCTTTGGGACTAGCGGGAAACAATGAGCAGTTCTTC. Protein: CSARALGLAGNNEQFF.

This clonotype was seen only a few times. The genes are TRBV7-2 and TRBJ2-5; D not certain. Germline V gene data show CDR1 as SGHTA and CDR2 as FQGNSA. The CDR3 runs to 14 residues. V gave up 2 bases and J gave up 5 bases, with 12 bases separating them. The CDR3 spells CASSLHRFMETQYF. CDR3 bases: TGTGCCAGCAGCTTACACCGTTTCATGGAGACCCAGTACTTC.

In its sample, this clonotype was seen a few times. The chain recombines TRBV5-1 with TRBJ1-2, with unresolved D. Trimming removed 0 bases at V and 2 bases at J, with 11 bases between. Germline CDR1 is SGHRS and CDR2 is YFSETQ. The CDR3 covers 15 residues. The CDR3 coding sequence is TGCGCCAGCAGCTTGGACCGACCGTCCAACTATGGCTACACCTTC. This sequence encodes CASSLDRPSNYGYTF.

This clonotype came up a few times. The chain links TRBV3-1 to TRBJ2-1; possible D gene TRBD2, 6 bases. The germline V and J ends were trimmed by 8 bases and 9 bases, with 17 bases remaining between them. The germline gives CDR1 LGHDT, CDR2 YNNKEL (reference sequence). CDR3 length equals 13 residues. The CDR3 DNA sequence: TGTGCCAGCGGGGCGGCGGGAACATTTGAGCAGTTCTTC. It yields the protein CASGAAGTFEQFF.

This clonotype was observed many times. This chain joins TRBV27 and TRBJ2-7; 9 positions agree with TRBD2. V trimming: 7 bases; J trimming: 7 bases; junction bases outside the gene matches: 14. Germline V lookup: CDR1 MNHEY, CDR2 SMNVEV (reference sequence). The CDR3 has 15 amino acids. The CDR3: CASKEMGTSRREQYF. The CDR3 nucleotides read TGTGCCAGCAAGGAGATGGGGACTAGCAGGCGAGAGCAGTACTTC.

V gene TRBV9 combines with J gene TRBJ1-1, with a tentative D call TRBD1 (6 bases). The CDR3 consists of 14 residues. CDR1 is SGDLS and CDR2 is YYNGEE in the germline V gene. V was clipped by 2 bases and J by 3 bases, with 11 bases between them. The CDR3 loop reads CASSVGHGDTEAFF. In DNA form, the CDR3 reads TGTGCCAGCAGCGTGGGACATGGGGACACTGAAGCTTTCTTT.

This chain links TRBV10-3 with TRBJ2-3; D gene unclear. V shed 6 bases and J shed 6 bases, with 7 bases lying between them. CDR1 and CDR2 from the germline V gene are ENHRY and SYGVKD. The CDR3 loop spans 11 amino acids. CDR3 coding DNA: TGTGCCATCAGAAACGACGATACGCAGTATTTT. It codes for CAIRNDDTQYF.

This clonotype was observed a handful of times. This rearrangement joins TRBV20-1 to TRBJ2-1, with 13 nucleotides matching TRBD2. The CDR3 sequence is 15 residues long. Trimming at V came to 3 bases and at J to 6 bases, leaving 5 bases not matched to a gene. Per germline, CDR1 DFQATT and CDR2 SNEGSKA (reference sequence). The CDR3 DNA is TGCAGTGCTAGGGCACTAGCGGGAGGGCCCAATGAGCAGTTCTTC. It codes for CSARALAGGPNEQFF.

This chain joins TRBV29-1 and TRBJ1-2; 7 positions match TRBD1. Per germline, CDR1 SQVTM and CDR2 ANQGSEA. Germline trimming cut 0 bases from V and 3 bases from J; bases unmatched to any gene: 22. The CDR3 is 20 residues long. CDR3 sequence: CSVEDLKLNQDRYSYYGYTF. The CDR3 DNA sequence: TGCAGCGTTGAAGATCTTAAACTAAACCAGGACAGGTACTCGTACTATGGCTACACCTTC.

The table lists this clonotype with a few counts. This chain connects TRBV9 to TRBJ2-6; TRBD2 agrees at 8 bases. CDR1 is SGDLS and CDR2 is YYNGEE in the germline V gene. V shed 4 bases, J shed 0 bases, and the junction held 6 bases outside the gene matches. The CDR3 loop spans 17 amino acids. CDR3 amino acids: CASSSRAGGSGANVLTF. The CDR3 coding sequence is TGTGCCAGCAGCTCAAGGGCGGGGGGCTCTGGGGCCAACGTCCTGACTTTC.

A remark on this clonotype: With a much larger clone just one base away, this may be a read error. CDR3 loop: CASSWNYGYTF. The DNA for the CDR3 is TGTGCCAGCAGTTGGAACTATGGCTACACCTTC. The V gene is TRBV12-3 or TRBV12-4, the J gene TRBJ1-2; D is uncertain. Trimming took 4 bases from V and 2 from J, leaving 2 bases between them. This CDR3 region has 11 residues.

This clonotype was seen ten or more times. The chain recombines TRBV12-3 or TRBV12-4 with TRBJ2-7; D possibly uses TRBD1 or TRBD2 (5 bases each). Between the trimmed V and J ends, which lost 0 bases and 1 base, there was a span of 13 bases. This CDR3 is built from 16 residues. The CDR3 here is CASSLALSGRSYEQYF. CDR3 nucleotide sequence: TGTGCCAGCAGTTTAGCGCTTTCGGGGCGGTCCTACGAGCAGTACTTC.

The rearrangement joins TRBV12-3 or TRBV12-4 to TRBJ2-3; the D is unclear. The V gene lost 6 bases and the J gene lost 1 base, with 11 bases spanning the gap. The CDR3 length is 14 residues. The CDR3 reads CASRFGSRTDTQYF. The CDR3, as DNA: TGTGCCAGCAGATTTGGGTCCCGCACAGATACGCAGTATTTT.

This clonotype was picked up a small number of times. The chain couples TRBV20-1 to TRBJ2-1, with D uncertain. The V gene's germline CDR1 is DFQATT and CDR2 SNEGSKA (reference sequence). CDR3 length equals 14 residues. Trimming shortened V by 6 bases and J by 0 bases, and 12 bases separated the two germline ends. The chain's CDR3 is CSAPDGSSYNEQFF. DNA for the CDR3: TGCAGTGCGCCCGACGGAAGCTCCTACAATGAGCAGTTCTTC.

The chain links TRBV25-1 to TRBJ1-2, with D hard to call. Germline-derived CDR1 and CDR2 are MGHDK and SYGVNS. The CDR3 sequence is 12 residues long. Trimming took 3 bases from V and 8 from J, leaving 10 bases between them. This CDR3 is CASSDPGQGYTF. DNA of the CDR3: TGTGCCAGCAGTGACCCCGGGCAGGGCTACACCTTC.

V and J are TRBV15 and TRBJ2-1, with TRBD2 matching over 7 bases. Per germline, CDR1 LNHNV and CDR2 YYDKDF (reference sequence). With 3 bases clipped from V and 8 bases from J, the junction kept 10 bases outside the gene matches. The CDR3 consists of 15 residues. CDR3 sequence: CATSRASGAWDEQFF. CDR3 DNA sequence: TGTGCCACCAGCAGGGCGAGCGGGGCCTGGGATGAGCAGTTCTTC. The variable domain in full, with the rest retrieved from reference TRBV15 and TRBJ2-1, is DAMVIQNPRYQVTQFGKPVTLSCSQTLNHNVMYWYQQKSSQAPKLLFHYYDKDFNNEADTPDNFQSRRPNTSFCFLDIRSPGLGDTAMYLCATSRASGAWDEQFFGPGTRLTVL.

The rearrangement uses TRBV4-1 and TRBJ2-3, with 7 bases aligning to TRBD2. Germline-derived CDR1 and CDR2 are MGHRA and YSYEKL. The CDR3 runs 16 residues. V shed 1 base, J shed 1 base, and the junction held 5 bases outside the gene matches. In nucleotides, the CDR3 is TGCGCCAGCAGCCAAGGGGTGGGAGGGGGCACAGATACGCAGTATTTT. Translating gives CASSQGVGGGTDTQYF.

This clonotype was recorded a few times. V usage is TRBV7-9 and J usage is TRBJ1-1; D uncertain. CDR3 length: 13 amino acids. CDR1 SEHNR and CDR2 FQNEAQ come from the germline V gene (reference sequence). Trimming removed 8 bases at V and 2 bases at J, with 12 bases between. CDR3 sequence reads: CASDLQRNTEAFF. The CDR3 nucleotides are TGTGCCAGCGACTTACAGCGAAACACTGAAGCTTTCTTT.